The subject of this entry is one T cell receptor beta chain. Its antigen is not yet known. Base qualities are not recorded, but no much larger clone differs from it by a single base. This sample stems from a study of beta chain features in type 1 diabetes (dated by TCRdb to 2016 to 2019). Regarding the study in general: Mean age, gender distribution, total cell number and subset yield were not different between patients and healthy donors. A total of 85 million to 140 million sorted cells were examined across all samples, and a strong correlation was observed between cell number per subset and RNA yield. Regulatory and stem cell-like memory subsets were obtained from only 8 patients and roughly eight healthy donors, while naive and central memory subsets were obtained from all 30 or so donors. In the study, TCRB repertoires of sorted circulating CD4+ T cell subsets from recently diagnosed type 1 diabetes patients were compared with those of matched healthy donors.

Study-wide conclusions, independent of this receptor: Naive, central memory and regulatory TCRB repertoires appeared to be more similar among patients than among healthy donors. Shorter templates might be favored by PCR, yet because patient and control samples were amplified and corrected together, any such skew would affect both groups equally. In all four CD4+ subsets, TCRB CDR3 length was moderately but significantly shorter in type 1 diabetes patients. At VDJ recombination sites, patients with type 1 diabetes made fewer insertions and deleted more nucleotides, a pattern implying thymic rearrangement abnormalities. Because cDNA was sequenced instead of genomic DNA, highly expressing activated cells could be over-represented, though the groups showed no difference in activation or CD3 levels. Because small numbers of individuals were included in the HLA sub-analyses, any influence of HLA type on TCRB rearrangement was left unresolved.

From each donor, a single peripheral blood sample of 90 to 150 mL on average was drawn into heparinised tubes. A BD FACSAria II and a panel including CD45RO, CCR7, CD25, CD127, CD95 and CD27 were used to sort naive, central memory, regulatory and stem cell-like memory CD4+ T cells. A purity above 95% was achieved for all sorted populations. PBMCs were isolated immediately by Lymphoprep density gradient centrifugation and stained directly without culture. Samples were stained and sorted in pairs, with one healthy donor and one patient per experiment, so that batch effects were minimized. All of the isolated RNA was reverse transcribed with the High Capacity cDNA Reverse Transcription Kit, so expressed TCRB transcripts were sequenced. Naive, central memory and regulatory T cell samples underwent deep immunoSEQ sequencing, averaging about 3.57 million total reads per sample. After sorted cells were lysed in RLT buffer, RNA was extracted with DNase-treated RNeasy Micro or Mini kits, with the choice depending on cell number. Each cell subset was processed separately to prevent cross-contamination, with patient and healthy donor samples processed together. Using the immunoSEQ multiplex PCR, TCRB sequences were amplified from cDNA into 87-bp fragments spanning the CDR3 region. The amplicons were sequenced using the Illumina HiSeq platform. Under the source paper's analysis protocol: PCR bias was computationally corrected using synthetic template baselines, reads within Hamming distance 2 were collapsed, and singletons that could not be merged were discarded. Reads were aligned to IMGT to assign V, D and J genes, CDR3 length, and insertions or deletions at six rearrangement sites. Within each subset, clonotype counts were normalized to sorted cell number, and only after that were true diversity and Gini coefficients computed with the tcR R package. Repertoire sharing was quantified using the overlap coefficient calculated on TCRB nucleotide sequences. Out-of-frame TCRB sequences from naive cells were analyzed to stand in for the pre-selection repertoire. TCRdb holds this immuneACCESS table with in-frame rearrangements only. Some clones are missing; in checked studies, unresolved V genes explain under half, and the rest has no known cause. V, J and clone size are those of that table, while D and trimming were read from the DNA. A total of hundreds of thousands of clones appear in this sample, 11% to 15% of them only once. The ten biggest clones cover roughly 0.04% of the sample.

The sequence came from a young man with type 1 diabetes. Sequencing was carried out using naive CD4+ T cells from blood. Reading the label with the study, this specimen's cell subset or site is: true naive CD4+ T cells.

The CDR3: CSAQLTDRQNTGELFF. The DNA sequence is given as TGCAGCGCACAACTCACGGACAGGCAGAACACCGGGGAGCTGTTTTTT. The sequence links TRBV29-1 to TRBJ2-2, with 7 bases matching TRBD1. V trim: 7 bases; J trim: 1 base; unmatched bases: 12. As encoded in the germline V gene, CDR1 is SQVTM while CDR2 is ANQGSEA. Taken from cysteine to phenylalanine, the CDR3 has 16 residues. Only CDR3 DNA remains: 48 bases, in frame from the first base.